These 26 T cell receptor beta chains were sequenced from one sample in a study of post-analysis software for immune sequencing data. Unique molecular identifiers featured in each of the TCR beta cDNA libraries. Each CDR3 protein is one row after TCRdb ran MiXCR on the PCR reads. In the table there are approximately 460,000 distinct CDR3 sequences, 40% to 55% of which are singletons. Findings and limits, study-wide: Patients carried four or five TRBV segments more frequently than controls did, and TRBV5-6, TRBV5-1 and TRBV20-1 were among them.

These receptors' targets are unknown. The sequenced material came from blood. The source of these receptors is a girl aged 10 to 17 with multiple sclerosis.

The CDR3 spells CSASDPWGEIGNEQFF. Here the CDR3 DNA reads TGCAGTGCTAGTGATCCCTGGGGGGAGATCGGAAATGAGCAGTTCTTC. The rearrangement links TRBV20-1 to TRBJ2-1; D is possibly TRBD2 (6 bases). The CDR3 consists of 16 residues. Germline CDR1 is DFQATT and CDR2 is SNEGSKA (reference sequence). V gave up 3 bases and J gave up 7 bases, with 22 bases separating them.

Comment on this clonotype: A much larger clonotype is one base distant, so this may be a read error. V usage is TRBV20-1 and J usage is TRBJ2-3; D ambiguous. Trimming took 0 bases from V and 4 from J, leaving 17 bases between them. There are 16 residues in the CDR3. Germline loops: CDR1 DFQATT, CDR2 SNEGSKA (reference sequence). The CDR3 coding sequence is TGCAGTGCTAGAGATAAAGAGGCTTCTTGGGCAGATACGCAGTATTTT. Translated, it gives CSARDKEASWADTQYF.

The rearrangement links TRBV20-1 to TRBJ2-7; 10 nucleotides match TRBD2. The ends lost 5 bases at V and 7 bases at J; junction bases unmatched: 11. Germline-derived CDR1 and CDR2 are DFQATT and SNEGSKA (reference sequence). The CDR3 loop spans 14 amino acids. CDR3 in DNA: TGCAGTGCTCAAAGGACTAGCGGCCTGGGGGAGCAGTACTTC. Protein: CSAQRTSGLGEQYF.

The chain is built from TRBV7-3 and TRBJ2-3; D ambiguous. The germline V and J ends were trimmed by 8 bases and 0 bases, with 9 bases remaining between them. CDR3 length: 13 residues. Germline assignment: CDR1 SGHTA and CDR2 FQGTGA. The CDR3 here is CASAKASTDTQYF. For the CDR3, the DNA is TGTGCCAGCGCCAAGGCTAGCACAGATACGCAGTATTTT.

The V gene is TRBV20-1, the J gene TRBJ2-7; TRBD1 matches 9 bases. V was clipped by 3 bases and J by 6 bases; unmatched bases: 6. Per the germline V gene, CDR1 is DFQATT and CDR2 is SNEGSKA (reference sequence). The length of the CDR3 is 13 residues. In DNA form, the CDR3 reads TGCAGTGCTAGGGGACAGGGAGTGGTCGAGCAGTACTTC. Amino acids: CSARGQGVVEQYF.

This clonotype was found a few times. The CDR3 DNA follows: TGTGCCAGCACCCCAGCGGGGGGCGGTAACTATGGCTACACCTTC. This sequence encodes CASTPAGGGNYGYTF. The genes are TRBV12-3 or TRBV12-4 and TRBJ1-2, with D possibly matching TRBD1 (6 bases). The CDR3 consists of 15 residues. Trimming left V 7 bases short and J 1 base short, with 16 bases between.

This rearrangement joins TRBV7-2 to TRBJ2-4; 8 nucleotides match TRBD1. V shed 5 bases, J shed 7 bases, and the junction held 4 bases outside the gene matches. The CDR3 extends over 13 amino acids. Germline V lookup: CDR1 SGHTA, CDR2 FQGNSA. The CDR3 is CASSIGQGNIQYF. CDR3 nucleotides: TGTGCCAGCAGCATCGGACAGGGTAACATTCAGTACTTC.

The chain joins TRBV2 to TRBJ2-1; TRBD1 matches at 8 bases. Germline values: CDR1 SNHLY, CDR2 FYNNEI. V dropped 7 bases and J dropped 5; count of bases not matched to a gene: 10. The CDR3 has 15 residues. This CDR3 is CASTGSDRANNEQFF. CDR3 nucleotide sequence: TGTGCCAGCACTGGTTCGGACAGGGCCAACAATGAGCAGTTCTTC. The full variable domain, rest sourced from reference TRBV2 and TRBJ2-1, is EPEVTQTPSHQVTQMGQEVILRCVPISNHLYFYWYRQILGQKVEFLVSFYNNEISEKSEIFDDQFSVERPDGSNFTLKIRSTKLEDSAMYFCASTGSDRANNEQFFGPGTRLTVL.

This clonotype was picked up many times. The gene calls are TRBV27 and TRBJ2-5; 8 bases align to TRBD1. CDR1 is MNHEY, CDR2 SMNVEV, per germline (reference sequence). The V and J ends lost 4 bases and 2 bases, in that order; junction bases with no gene match: 6. There are 15 residues in the CDR3. The CDR3 region is CASSSGRGRQETQYF. CDR3 nucleotides: TGTGCCAGCAGTTCGGGCAGGGGGCGGCAAGAGACCCAGTACTTC.

The chain carries TRBV5-1 and TRBJ2-4, with D tentatively TRBD1 (6 bases). CDR1 is SGHRS, CDR2 YFSETQ, per germline. V shed 4 bases and J shed 2 bases, with 19 bases lying between them. CDR3 length equals 17 residues. CDR3 protein: CASSPDPGALTKNIQYF. CDR3 nucleotides: TGCGCCAGCAGCCCTGACCCAGGGGCTTTAACCAAAAACATTCAGTACTTC.

In its sample, this clonotype was seen a few times. The chain couples TRBV20-1 to TRBJ2-5, with 7 nucleotides matching TRBD1. V gave up 6 bases and J gave up 11 bases; unmatched junction bases: 18. The CDR3 sequence is 14 residues long. Germline lookup yields CDR1 DFQATT and CDR2 SNEGSKA (reference sequence). This CDR3 reads CSAERTGLWWEQYF. In DNA form, the CDR3 reads TGCAGTGCGGAGCGGACAGGACTCTGGTGGGAGCAGTACTTC.

This clonotype occurred a few times. The chain joins TRBV7-2 to TRBJ1-4; D may be TRBD1 (6 bases). Germline CDR1 reads SGHTA; CDR2 reads FQGNSA. Trimming removed 6 bases at V and 7 bases at J, with 12 bases between. The length of the CDR3 is 13 residues. CDR3 nucleotide sequence: TGTGCCAGCAGGAATACAGGGAGTGAAAAACTGTTTTTT. Amino acids: CASRNTGSEKLFF.

J is TRBJ2-6 and V is TRBV7-2, with TRBD2 identical over 8 bases. Germline V CDR1 and CDR2: SGHTA, FQGNSA. V was pared by 5 bases and J by 0 bases, with 12 bases of the junction left unmatched. The CDR3 loop spans 19 amino acids. In nucleotides, the CDR3 is TGTGCCAGCAGCCCCACCCCGGGACTAGTAACCTCTGGGGCCAACGTCCTGACTTTC. Its translation is CASSPTPGLVTSGANVLTF.

As regards this clonotype: The conserved phenylalanine or tryptophan normally closing the CDR3 is absent here, so this likely arose from a read error. The rearrangement uses TRBV24-1 and TRBJ2-1; weak D call: TRBD2 (6 bases). The CDR3 length is 16 residues. Germline CDR1 KGHDR, CDR2 SFDVKD. CDR3 amino acids: CATSPQDRDSNNEQFV. The CDR3 coding sequence is TGTGCCACCAGCCCCCAGGACCGGGACTCCAACAATGAGCAGTTCGTC.

This sequence joins TRBV29-1 and TRBJ2-7; possibly TRBD1 or TRBD2 for D (6 bases each). From germline, CDR1 is SQVTM and CDR2 ANQGSEA. The CDR3 loop spans 12 amino acids. Trimming took 4 bases from V and 6 from J, leaving 13 bases between them. In DNA, the CDR3 is TGCAGCGTTGCGACAGGAGGGCTCGAGCAGTACTTC. Protein sequence: CSVATGGLEQYF.

V is TRBV20-1 and J is TRBJ1-6, with D possibly matching TRBD1 (6 bases). This CDR3 is 14 amino acids long. V was cut by 1 base and J by 10 bases, with 14 bases left in between. Germline CDR1 DFQATT, CDR2 SNEGSKA (reference sequence). CDR3 protein: CSARAGALGSPLHF. CDR3 DNA: TGCAGTGCTAGAGCGGGGGCCCTAGGCTCACCCCTCCACTTT.

The CDR3 loop is CASSLYQSYNEQFF. The CDR3 nucleotides read TGTGCCAGCAGCTTATACCAATCCTACAATGAGCAGTTCTTC. This chain uses TRBV7-2 with TRBJ2-1; unclear D gene. The length of the CDR3 is 14 residues. Trimming took 2 bases from V and 1 from J, leaving 6 bases between them. Germline V CDR1 and CDR2: SGHTA, FQGNSA.

The genes are TRBV7-3 and TRBJ2-1; 7 nucleotides line up with TRBD2. The CDR3 contains 17 residues. The germline CDR1 and CDR2 sequences are SGHTA and FQGTGA. V gave up 1 base and J gave up 7 bases; unmatched junction bases: 13. The CDR3 bases are TGTGCCAGCAGCTTAAGTTCGGGGGGATACGGAGGGAATGAGCAGTTCTTC. Amino acids: CASSLSSGGYGGNEQFF. The full variable domain, in which reference TRBV7-3 and TRBJ2-1 provide the parts outside the CDR3, is GAGVSQTPSNKVTEKGKYVELRCDPISGHTALYWYRQSLGQGPEFLIYFQGTGAADDSGLPNDRFFAVRPEGSVSTLKIQRTERGDSAVYLCASSLSSGGYGGNEQFFGPGTRLTVL.

The genes are TRBV25-1 and TRBJ2-4; 7 nucleotides align to TRBD2. The end of the DNA is better explained by TRBJ2-7, so the J call may be wrong. This CDR3 is built from 13 residues. Looked up from germline, CDR1 is MGHDK and CDR2 is SYGVNS. CDR3 in DNA: TGTGCCAGCGGGGGGGACTACCCCTACGAGCAGTACTTC. It is translated as CASGGDYPYEQYF.

A few counts support this clonotype. This chain joins TRBV20-1 and TRBJ1-5, with 7 nucleotides matching TRBD1. V shed 5 bases and J 0 bases; nucleotides not matched to a gene: 10. Germline CDR1 is DFQATT and CDR2 is SNEGSKA (reference sequence). The CDR3 is 16 amino acids. This chain's CDR3 is CSAQPRTGHSNQPQHF. DNA of the CDR3: TGCAGTGCTCAACCACGGACAGGACATAGCAATCAGCCCCAGCATTTT.

This clonotype was counted between two and nine times. The chain recombines TRBV7-2 with TRBJ2-7; perhaps TRBD1 as D (6 bases). The germline V and J ends were trimmed by 3 bases and 2 bases, with 20 bases remaining between them. The CDR3 runs to 17 residues. CDR1 SGHTA and CDR2 FQGNSA come from the germline V gene. The CDR3 nucleotides read TGTGCCAGCAGCTTCCTTCCGGGACACAACCTTCCCTACGAGCAGTACTTC. Its protein product is CASSFLPGHNLPYEQYF. Full variable domain (missing parts from reference TRBV7-2 and TRBJ2-7): GAGVSQSPSNKVTEKGKDVELRCDPISGHTALYWYRQSLGQGLEFLIYFQGNSAPDKSGLPSDRFSAERTGGSVSTLTIQRTQQEDSAVYLCASSFLPGHNLPYEQYFGPGTRLTVT.

V is TRBV7-2 and J is TRBJ2-1; D not resolved. V lost 3 bases to trimming and J lost 0 bases, with 6 bases between them. Per germline, CDR1 SGHTA and CDR2 FQGNSA. The CDR3 spans 14 residues. The CDR3 here is CASSFPSSYNEQFF. The CDR3 coding sequence is TGTGCCAGCAGCTTCCCTAGCTCCTACAATGAGCAGTTCTTC.

This chain uses TRBV7-2 with TRBJ1-6; maybe TRBD1 (6 bases). The CDR3 consists of 15 residues. In germline, CDR1 is SGHTA, CDR2 FQGNSA. V lost 5 bases to trimming and J lost 2 bases, with 10 bases between them. For the CDR3, the DNA is TGTGCCAGCAGCGTTAGGACAGCCTATAATTCACCCCTCCACTTT. Translation gives CASSVRTAYNSPLHF.

The chain joins TRBV20-1 to TRBJ2-1, with 10 bases matching TRBD2. Germline trimming cut 1 base from V and 3 bases from J; bases unmatched to any gene: 6. Germline CDR1 is DFQATT and CDR2 is SNEGSKA (reference sequence). The CDR3 spans 16 residues. The CDR3 loop reads CSARAPLAGDYNEQFF. The CDR3 DNA is TGCAGTGCTAGAGCCCCCCTAGCGGGAGACTACAATGAGCAGTTCTTC.

On this clonotype itself: One junction end disagrees with the germline gene, perhaps due to a read error. The CDR3 reads CAGSLGVAGGTDTQYF. The CDR3, as DNA: TGCGCCGGCAGCTTGGGCGTAGCGGGAGGCACAGATACGCAGTATTTT. The gene calls are TRBV5-1 and TRBJ2-3; 9 bases line up with TRBD2. Germline loops: CDR1 SGHRS, CDR2 YFSETQ. This CDR3 region has 16 residues. The full variable domain, rest sourced from reference TRBV5-1 and TRBJ2-3, is KAGVTQTPRYLIKTRGQQVTLSCSPISGHRSVSWYQQTPGQGLQFLFEYFSETQRNKGNFPGRFSGRQFSNSRSEMNVSTLELGDSALYLCAGSLGVAGGTDTQYFGPGTRLTVL.

The V gene is TRBV21-1, the J gene TRBJ2-4; TRBD1 is the table's D call and was not checked against the DNA. TRBV21-1 is a recognized pseudogene. The CDR3 spans 18 residues. In nucleotides, the CDR3 is TGTGCCAGCAGCGCCCCAAGGACAGGGGGAGGTCTCAAACACATTCAGTACTTC. Protein: CASSAPRTGGGLKHIQYF.